This TCR beta chain was captured by sequencing in a study of blood T cell repertoires in COVID-19. About the research overall: Acute and convalescent COVID-19 specimens originated in the United States, Italy and Spain. T cells, B-cell-depleted T cells, or PBMCs supplied cDNA or gDNA.

The Seattle patients, enrolled during active infection, were followed longitudinally. Original analysis: How many nucleated cells were present was estimated from reference gene primer amplification. Clones were read by immunoSEQ multiplex PCR, and TCRdb kept only the in-frame ones, dropping some. V and J calls and clone size are as listed in that table; D and trimming were resolved from the DNA. The table shows roughly 58,000 clones, with around four fifths occurring only once. With 4 bases removed from V and 4 bases from J, the gap between germline ends came to 10 bases. This CDR3 region has 13 residues. Germline V gene sequence: CDR1 LNHNV, CDR2 YYDKDF (reference sequence).

The V and J genes are TRBV15 and TRBJ1-2, with D unresolved. The specimen was peripheral blood. This sequence was found in a man in his sixties with COVID-19, enrolled during active disease. CDR3 bases: TGTGCCACCAGCAACGGGGTTCGCTATGGCTACACCTTC. It translates to CATSNGVRYGYTF.